This TCR beta chain derives from a study of T cell clonality in common variable immunodeficiency. Broader study findings: CVID subjects shared fewer TCRbeta clones than healthy controls did. Fewer deletions and N-nucleotide insertions were reportedly seen in common variable immunodeficiency TCR beta sequences. CVID subjects showed higher TCRbeta clonality than healthy controls.

Diagnosis required reduced IgG, IgA and/or IgM with specific antibody deficiency. This clone was seen repeatedly, ten times or more. As yet, its antigen is unknown. Coverage ceases 3 residues before the CDR3 finishes, and the germline J gene fills in the end. The germline V gene encodes CDR1 SGHVS and CDR2 FNYEAQ. The CDR3 has 16 amino acids. V lost 4 bases to trimming and J lost 0 bases; unmatched junction nucleotides: 3. The repertoire was sequenced with immunoSEQ multiplex PCR; TCRdb's copy has only in-frame clones and lacks some. Altogether approximately 20,000 clones were found in the sample, and no singletons occur.

The chain employs TRBV7-6 and TRBJ2-3; TRBD2 aligns across 11 bases. What was sequenced was peripheral blood mononuclear cells. The receptor's source is a human donor with common variable immunodeficiency. The chain's CDR3 is CASSSRTSGSTDTQYF. CDR3 DNA (partial): TGTGCCAGCAGCTCCCGGACTAGCGGGAGCACAGATACG.